This section outlines one T cell receptor (beta chain) sequence together with its context. The germline V gene has CDR1 LNHDA and CDR2 SQIVND (reference sequence). V shed 3 bases and J 5 bases; nucleotides not matched to a gene: 5. This CDR3 spans 15 amino acids. The source of the sample is a study of blood T cell repertoires in COVID-19. About the study: In each case, the material was cDNA or gDNA derived from T cells, B-cell-depleted T cells, or PBMCs.

Authors' analysis steps: Reference gene primers were amplified, and this amplification served to estimate nucleated cell counts. TCRdb's copy holds only in-frame clones and misses some; the assay was immunoSEQ multiplex PCR. The DNA gave D and trimming, while V, J and clone size come from that table. The sample holds more than 70,000 clones, roughly 80% seen once. V gene TRBV19 combines with J gene TRBJ2-7, with TRBD1 matching over 12 bases. Sequenced material: peripheral blood. The TCR was taken from a human donor in a cohort sampled during active COVID-19. The CDR3 is CASSIAGTGGDEQYF. The CDR3 coding sequence is TGTGCCAGTAGTATCGCCGGGACAGGGGGCGACGAGCAGTACTTC.